This is a list of T cell receptor beta chains from one sample in a study of circulating tumor DNA in untreated peripheral T-cell lymphoma. TCRdb keeps only in-frame clones here, not all; method: immunoSEQ multiplex PCR. The sample lists around 2,500 clones, roughly 69% occurring once. The sequencing sample was made of tumor tissue. These receptors came from a human donor with peripheral T-cell lymphoma. Both conserved end residues are part of each CDR3. The D gene is left open where the match is weak. Only some rows state a clone size, as once, few, many or a class for expanded clones.

j_call cdr3_length clone_size d_call v_call cdr3_nt cdr3_aa
TRBJ2-7 12 few . TRBV30 TGTGCCTGGAGGGACCTCCGATACGAGCAGTACTTC CAWRDLRYEQYF
TRBJ2-7 13 . . TRBV18 TGTGCCAGCTCTCGTGCCAGGGGTCACGAGCAGTACTTC CASSRARGHEQYF
TRBJ2-7 15 . . TRBV11-3 TGTGCCAGCAGCCAAGCCCAGGGACGAATCTACGAGCAGTACTTC CASSQAQGRIYEQYF
TRBJ2-1 17 . TRBD2 TRBV11-3 TGTGCCAGCAGCCCAACTAGCGGGAGAGGGCCCGCCAATGAGCAGTTCTTC CASSPTSGRGPANEQFF
TRBJ1-3 12 . . TRBV6-8 TGTGCCAGCCGAAGCTCTGGAAACACCATATATTTT CASRSSGNTIYF
TRBJ1-1 12 . . TRBV29-1 TGCAGCGTTGTTCTGGGCCCCTTGCGAGCTTTCTTT CSVVLGPLRAFF
TRBJ2-3 15 . . TRBV6-8 TGTGCCAGCACCAGTAGGGGAACTAGCACAGATACGCAGTATTTT CASTSRGTSTDTQYF
TRBJ1-2 14 . . TRBV6-8 TGTGCCAGCAGAACATTCGGGTTGTTTTATGGCTACACCTTC CASRTFGLFYGYTF
TRBJ1-5 16 . . TRBV18 TGTGCCAGCTCACCCAATACCGCGCATTACAATCAGCCCCAGCATTTT CASSPNTAHYNQPQHF
TRBJ2-3 20 . TRBD2 TRBV6-8 TGTGCCAGCAGTTACTCGGCAGTTGGGACTAGCGGGACTTACACAGATACGCAGTATTTT CASSYSAVGTSGTYTDTQYF
TRBJ2-3 17 . . TRBV15 TGTGCCACCAGCAGAGATTACGGTGGGGGGGGCGCAGATACGCAGTATTTT CATSRDYGGGGADTQYF
TRBJ2-3 17 large . TRBV11-3 TGTGCCAGCAGCTTGGACAGACAGAGGACTGGCACAGATACGCAGTATTTT CASSLDRQRTGTDTQYF
TRBJ2-5 15 few TRBD1 TRBV14 TGTGCCAGCAGCCTTTGGGACAGGGTTGGGGAGACTCAGTACTTC CASSLWDRVGETQYF
TRBJ2-5 15 . . TRBV15 TGTGCCACCAGCAGTGGTCCCGGGATCCAAGAGACCCAGTACTTC CATSSGPGIQETQYF
TRBJ1-2 12 . . TRBV29-1 TGCAGCGTCCCGATGCCCGGGGGCGGCTACACCTTC CSVPMPGGGYTF
TRBJ1-5 15 few . TRBV10-2 TGCGCCAGCAGTGATGGGAGCGCTAGCAATCAGCCCCAGCATTTT CASSDGSASNQPQHF
TRBJ1-5 18 . . TRBV6-8 TGTGCCAGCAGTTACTCCCGCTTGGGAGGGGGGTTTAATCAGCCCCAGCATTTT CASSYSRLGGGFNQPQHF
TRBJ1-5 14 . . TRBV18 TGTGCCAGCTCAGGAACGGACGGGAATCAGCCCCAGCATTTT CASSGTDGNQPQHF
TRBJ2-1 14 few . TRBV6-8 TGTGCCAGCAGCCTTTCTAACCTGGGAAATGAGCAGTTCTTC CASSLSNLGNEQFF
TRBJ1-3 14 . . TRBV18 TGTGCCAGCTCCCTCTCAGGGCCTCGTGCGACCATATATTTT CASSLSGPRATIYF
TRBJ2-7 15 . TRBD1 TRBV15 TGTGCCACCAGCAGGGGACAGGGGGCTCCCTACGAGCAGTACTTC CATSRGQGAPYEQYF
TRBJ2-1 14 few . TRBV29-1 TGCAGCACCCGATTGATACAGGGTTCCACCGAGCAGTTCTTC CSTRLIQGSTEQFF
TRBJ2-1 14 . . TRBV5-1 TGCGCCAGCAGCCCCGGTCGGACAATGGATGAGCAGTTCTTC CASSPGRTMDEQFF
TRBJ1-1 14 . TRBD1 TRBV19 TGTGCCAGTAGTATGACAGGGGTGAACACTGAAGCTTTCTTT CASSMTGVNTEAFF
TRBJ2-1 14 . TRBD2 TRBV25-1 TGTGCCAGCAGTGGTGGTAGCGGGAGGATTGAGCAGTTCTTC CASSGGSGRIEQFF
TRBJ2-4 12 once TRBD1 TRBV29-1 TGCAGCGCCACAGGGGGCGCGGACATTCAGTACTTC CSATGGADIQYF
TRBJ2-3 14 . . TRBV6-8 TGTGCCAGCAAAATGGGGGGGCCGGGAGATACGCAGTATTTT CASKMGGPGDTQYF
TRBJ2-2 15 . . TRBV7-6 TGTGCCAGCAGCTTACCTCAGTCGGGCATCGGGGAGCTGTTTTTT CASSLPQSGIGELFF
TRBJ1-5 15 . TRBD1 TRBV11-3 TGTGCCAGCAGCTTCCTGACAGGGAGCAATCAGCCCCAGCATTTT CASSFLTGSNQPQHF
TRBJ1-1 13 few . TRBV7-2 TGTGCCAGCAGCTTTGTCAGGGGTGTTCAAGCTTTCTTT CASSFVRGVQAFF
TRBJ1-2 15 . . TRBV6-8 TGTGCCAGCAGTTATTATGCAGGGGCCCTTTATGGCTACACCTTC CASSYYAGALYGYTF
TRBJ2-1 16 . TRBD2 TRBV11-3 TGTGCCAGCAGCCATGTAACTAGCGGGGTTTACAATGAGCAGTTCTTC CASSHVTSGVYNEQFF
TRBJ2-6 18 . TRBD1 TRBV6-8 TGTGCCAGCAGTTACCTGGGACAGGGGGTCTCTGGGGCCAACGTCCTGACTTTC CASSYLGQGVSGANVLTF
TRBJ1-3 14 . . TRBV30 TGTGCCTGGAGTGTGGGGGGTCCTGGAAACACCATATATTTT CAWSVGGPGNTIYF
TRBJ2-2 12 few . TRBV30 TGTGCCTGGAGGCCAGGGTCCGGGGAGCTGTTTTTT CAWRPGSGELFF
TRBJ2-5 14 . . TRBV6-8 TGTGCCAGCACCGAGTCCCCTAGCGTAGAGACCCAGTACTTC CASTESPSVETQYF
TRBJ1-2 13 . . TRBV29-1 TGCAGCGTTACCCCCGGAGGTAACTATGGCTACACCTTC CSVTPGGNYGYTF
TRBJ2-1 14 . TRBD2 TRBV9 TGTGCCAGCAGCGTAGGCGGGAGGGCCAATGAGCAGTTCTTC CASSVGGRANEQFF
TRBJ2-1 16 . TRBD2 TRBV9 TGTGCCAGCAGCGTAGAAGGACTAGCGGGGAAGGTTGAGCAGTTCTTC CASSVEGLAGKVEQFF
TRBJ1-1 15 . TRBD1 TRBV11-3 TGTGCCAGCAGCCGCCGACAGGGATCGAACACTGAAGCTTTCTTT CASSRRQGSNTEAFF
TRBJ2-1 15 . . TRBV5-1 TGCGCCAGCTTCGACAGGTTGAGCTCCTACAATGAGCAGTTCTTC CASFDRLSSYNEQFF
TRBJ2-3 16 . . TRBV18 TGTGCCAGCTCACCACTCCCGGGACACAAGACAGATACGCAGTATTTT CASSPLPGHKTDTQYF
TRBJ2-2 11 . . TRBV6-4 TGTGCCAGTTCGTCCGCCGGGGAGCTGTTTTTT CASSSAGELFF
TRBJ2-5 13 . . TRBV25-1 TGTGCCAGCAGTATGACAGTGCCGGAGACCCAGTACTTC CASSMTVPETQYF
TRBJ2-2 13 few . TRBV6-8 TGTGCCAGCAGTTACTCGTCGCTGGGGGAGCTGTTTTTT CASSYSSLGELFF
TRBJ1-2 14 . . TRBV19 TGTGCCAGTAGCGGGCCACCCGAGAACTATGGCTACACCTTC CASSGPPENYGYTF
TRBJ2-3 16 . . TRBV6-8 TGTGCCATCGGGGCGCGGGGGCGGGGTGGCACAGATACGCAGTATTTT CAIGARGRGGTDTQYF
TRBJ2-5 15 . TRBD2 TRBV6-8 TGTGCCAGCAGTGACTGGCTAGCGGGACAAGAGACCCAGTACTTC CASSDWLAGQETQYF
TRBJ1-5 16 . TRBD1 TRBV19 TGTGCCAGTAGTATCGGTGACAGGGTGTTGGGTCAGCCCCAGCATTTT CASSIGDRVLGQPQHF
TRBJ2-1 17 . . TRBV4-1 TGCGCCAGCAGCCAAGCTCCCCCCCAGAGCTCCTACAATGAGCAGTTCTTC CASSQAPPQSSYNEQFF
TRBJ2-1 15 . TRBD1 TRBV4-1 TGCGCCAGCAGCCAAAGACAGGGGGGAGACAATGAGCAGTTCTTC CASSQRQGGDNEQFF
TRBJ2-3 14 . TRBD1 TRBV6-8 TGTGCCAGCACCCGGGACAGGGTAGCAGATACGCAGTATTTT CASTRDRVADTQYF
TRBJ2-1 13 few . TRBV12-5 TGTGCTAGTGGTTTGGTACTGGGCAATGAGCAGTTCTTC CASGLVLGNEQFF
TRBJ1-2 14 . . TRBV11-1 TGTGCCAGCAGCTGGGCGCGGGGGGCAAACGGCTACACCTTC CASSWARGANGYTF
TRBJ2-2 15 once TRBD1 TRBV11-3 TGTGCCAGCAGCCCCCGGACAGGGAAGACCGGGGAGCTGTTTTTT CASSPRTGKTGELFF